This T cell receptor beta chain is from a study of human T cells and chemical hapten exposure. TCRdb re-analysed the RACE reads in MiXCR, keeping a single row per CDR3 protein. This table holds under 400,000 distinct CDR3 sequences, roughly 5.3% found once. Time point of the sample: pre-sensitization, week 0. Treatment: therapeutic diphenylcyclopropenone sensitization with weekly scalp DPC. CDR1 and CDR2 (germline): LGHDT, YNNKEL (reference sequence). V dropped 1 base and J dropped 8; count of bases not matched to a gene: 4. The CDR3 spans 14 residues. Specimen: whole blood, collected in connection with sensitization to the hapten diphenylcyclopropenone (DPC). The chain carries TRBV3-1 and TRBJ1-1; TRBD1 matches at 10 bases. The receptor was derived from a woman between 45 and 65 years old with alopecia areata. Some clones in this sample may be carry-over from other donors' samples. CDR3 loop: CASSQGQTGGEAFF. Here the CDR3 DNA reads TGTGCCAGCAGCCAAGGCCAGACAGGGGGCGAAGCTTTCTTT.